This TCR beta chain was observed in a study of T cell changes during pregnancy in multiple sclerosis. The CDR3 spans 16 residues. The V end was cut by 5 bases, the J end by 2 bases, with 19 bases between. Germline V gives CDR1 SGHTS, CDR2 YDEGEE. Data came from immunoSEQ multiplex PCR; TCRdb stores just in-frame clones and leaves some out. The data hold about 38,000 clones, with 91% observed a single time. This chain joins TRBV5-8 and TRBJ1-2, with D maybe TRBD1 (6 bases). The sample consisted of CD8+ T cells from peripheral blood mononuclear cells, taken after pregnancy. The origin of this receptor is a female donor with multiple sclerosis, enrolled in a pregnancy study. The CDR3 DNA follows: TGTGCCAGCAGTTCTCGGCACACAGGGCAGAACTATGGCTACACCTTC. This codes for CASSSRHTGQNYGYTF.